A single TCR beta chain is shown here with its context. It was with 60 Vbeta and 13 Jbeta primers that the PCR ran. Data came from immunoSEQ multiplex PCR; TCRdb stores just in-frame clones and leaves some out. The repertoire holds about 120,000 clones, with about 80% as singletons. This entry belongs to a study of cytomegalovirus exposure and HLA in healthy donors. The overall study: Of several hundred genotyped donors, 81% clustered with self-reported Caucasian donors.

CDR1 is MGHDK, CDR2 SYGVNS, per germline. V shed 7 bases and J shed 3 bases, with 19 bases lying between them. The CDR3 is 17 residues long. Sequencing input: PBMCs. V and J are TRBV25-1 and TRBJ1-6; D is possibly TRBD1 (5 bases). The TCR was taken from a woman in her thirties or forties in good health and CMV-seropositive. For the CDR3, the DNA is TGTGCCAGCACTCCAGGCAGGTACAGGCGCTATAATTCACCCCTCCACTTT. This sequence encodes CASTPGRYRRYNSPLHF.